This T cell receptor (beta chain) originates from a study of identical twins. The study's findings and limits: Beta out-of-frame sequences showed weaker excess sharing between twins. Zero-insertion findings could be partly confounded by invariant cells (MAIT and iNKT cells). Insertions were fewer in abundant cord blood beta clonotypes, whereas memory repertoires showed none of this pattern. Some out-of-frame alpha sequences were shared by twins, and these showed excess low generation probability.

The CDR3 covers 16 residues. Germline V gene data show CDR1 as DFQATT and CDR2 as SNEGSKA (reference sequence). The V and J ends lost 2 bases and 2 bases, in that order; junction bases with no gene match: 5. This clonotype was seen a handful of times. Its specificity is not known. TCRdb re-called the 5' RACE reads with MiXCR, one entry per CDR3 protein. In the table there are about 550,000 distinct CDR3 sequences, 20% to 25% of which are singletons. This sample also belongs to another study, concerning yellow fever vaccine responses in identical twins.

This TCR derives from a woman under 30 in good health. This chain links TRBV20-1 with TRBJ2-1, with 11 bases matching TRBD2. Sequencing input: CD4+ T cells sorted from blood. As DNA, the CDR3 is TGCAGTGCTAGACTAGCGGGAGGCTCCACCTACAATGAGCAGTTCTTC. Encoded protein: CSARLAGGSTYNEQFF.